Below are 15 T cell receptor beta chains sequenced from a single sample in a study of T cell repertoires in cytomegalovirus infection. TCRdb processed the reads anew with MiXCR; each CDR3 protein has one entry. Here the sample spans roughly 180,000 distinct CDR3 sequences, 25% to 30% being singletons. The sequencing input was PBMCs. The receptor set was obtained from a human donor in good health (CMV status not recorded). Some clones in this sample may be carry-over from other donors' samples.

This clonotype was counted at least ten times. This chain links TRBV7-2 with TRBJ1-2; D not certain. Per the germline V gene, CDR1 is SGHTA and CDR2 is FQGNSA. Trimming left V 5 bases short and J 6 bases short, with 13 bases between. This CDR3 region has 13 residues. CDR3 DNA: TGTGCCAGCAGCCTGACGGCCGTAAATGGCTACACCTTC. Translation gives CASSLTAVNGYTF.

The V gene is TRBV12-3 or TRBV12-4, the J gene TRBJ1-4; 8 bases map to TRBD1. The CDR3 is 15 amino acids. V dropped 2 bases and J dropped 8; count of bases not matched to a gene: 7. The CDR3 DNA reads TGTGCCAGCAGTTTAACACAGGGGGGGAAAGAAAAACTGTTTTTT. Protein product: CASSLTQGGKEKLFF.

The rearrangement joins TRBV28 to TRBJ2-1; D uncertain. Trimming removed 2 bases from V and 3 bases from J, with 8 bases in between. This CDR3 is built from 14 residues. Per the germline V gene, CDR1 is MDHEN and CDR2 is SYDVKM. CDR3 DNA: TGTGCCAGCAGTTTAAGAAGCGACTACAATGAGCAGTTCTTC. As protein: CASSLRSDYNEQFF.

The chain couples TRBV29-1 to TRBJ1-2; D gene uncertain. The ends were cut back, 7 bases at V and 8 bases at J, with 17 bases in the middle. Germline CDR1 and CDR2: SQVTM and ANQGSEA. This CDR3 region has 12 residues. This chain's CDR3 is CSAEPGFRGYTF. The CDR3 DNA reads TGCAGCGCTGAGCCAGGCTTTAGGGGCTACACCTTC. Supplemented by reference TRBV29-1 and TRBJ1-2, the full variable domain reads SAVISQKPSRDICQRGTSLTIQCQVDSQVTMMFWYRQQPGQSLTLIATANQGSEATYESGFVIDKFPISRPNLTFSTLTVSNMSPEDSSIYLCSAEPGFRGYTFGSGTRLTVV.

The J gene is TRBJ2-3, the V gene TRBV7-3, with 8 bases that match TRBD1. J lost 2 bases, V lost 5 bases, and 3 bases had no gene match. This CDR3 region has 14 residues. Germline V lookup: CDR1 SGHTA, CDR2 FQGTGA. The CDR3, as DNA: TGTGCCAGCAGCCCAGGGGGCAACACAGATACGCAGTATTTT. It encodes CASSPGGNTDTQYF.

Ten or more counts support this clonotype. The rearrangement joins TRBV10-3 to TRBJ2-3; TRBD2 agrees at 8 bases. The ends lost 8 bases at V and 6 bases at J; junction bases unmatched: 10. Per germline, CDR1 ENHRY and CDR2 SYGVKD. The length of the CDR3 is 14 residues. The CDR3 is CAIQEAAGVDTQYF. The CDR3 bases are TGTGCCATCCAGGAAGCAGCGGGGGTTGATACGCAGTATTTT.

This clonotype came up a few times. This chain links TRBV6-2 or TRBV6-3 with TRBJ2-2; no definite D call. Germline loops: CDR1 MNHEY, CDR2 SVGEGT. V lost 6 bases to trimming and J lost 1 base, with 3 bases between them. This CDR3 comprises 12 residues. For the CDR3, the DNA is TGTGCCAGCAGGAGGAACACCGGGGAGCTGTTTTTT. Residues: CASRRNTGELFF.

This chain links TRBV6-4 with TRBJ1-2; D call uncertain. Germline CDR1 MRHNA, CDR2 SNTAGT. The CDR3 runs 12 residues. V was trimmed by 2 bases and J by 8 bases, leaving 9 bases between them. CDR3 protein: CASSDGLYGYTF. CDR3 nucleotide sequence: TGTGCCAGCAGTGACGGCCTTTACGGCTACACCTTC.

This clonotype turned up a few times. V gene TRBV29-1 combines with J gene TRBJ1-1; a possible D gene is TRBD1 (6 bases). Trimming pared 1 base from V and 7 bases from J, leaving 10 bases between. In germline, CDR1 is SQVTM, CDR2 ANQGSEA. The CDR3 extends over 12 amino acids. The CDR3 DNA reads TGCAGCGTTGAAGGTCAGGGGCGTGAAGCTTTCTTT. Protein product: CSVEGQGREAFF.

This clonotype has only a few counts. This chain links TRBV11-2 with TRBJ2-2; TRBD2 matches at 12 bases. CDR3 size: 18 residues. Germline loops: CDR1 SGHAT, CDR2 FQNNGV. The junction had 9 bases not matched to a gene; V was cut back by 5 bases and J by 2 bases. The CDR3 DNA is TGTGCCAGCAGCCTTCGACTAGCGGGGGCCATAAACACCGGGGAGCTGTTTTTT. Translating it yields CASSLRLAGAINTGELFF.

On this clonotype itself: An end of the junction differs from the germline gene, which may be a read error. The CDR3 loop reads CASSSLTESEQFF. In DNA, the CDR3 is TGTGCTAGCAGTTCACTGACAGAAAGTGAGCAGTTCTTC. The chain has TRBV7-7 and TRBJ2-1; a weak D match, TRBD1 (5 bases). This CDR3 has 13 amino acids. The germline V gene has CDR1 SSHAT and CDR2 FNYEAQ (reference sequence).

The CDR3 loop reads CSARVEANEKLFF. In nucleotides, the CDR3 is TGCAGTGCTAGAGTTGAGGCTAATGAAAAACTGTTTTTT. V and J are TRBV20-1 and TRBJ1-4; no definite D call. Germline V CDR1 and CDR2: DFQATT, SNEGSKA (reference sequence). Trimming shortened V by 1 base and J by 3 bases, and 6 bases separated the two germline ends. CDR3 length equals 13 residues.

At least ten counts were recorded for this clonotype. The CDR3: CASSLDIVGYEQYF. CDR3 DNA sequence: TGTGCCAGCAGCTTAGATATAGTAGGGTACGAGCAGTACTTC. The V gene is TRBV11-2, the J gene TRBJ2-7; D is unresolved. Between the trimmed V and J ends, which lost 0 bases and 4 bases, there was a span of 10 bases. The CDR3 loop spans 14 amino acids. Germline assignment: CDR1 SGHAT and CDR2 FQNNGV.

This clonotype was seen just once. A much larger clone lies a single base off, so this may be a read error. Because it lacks the conserved phenylalanine or tryptophan at the end, this CDR3 is likely a read error. The chain has TRBV11-3 and TRBJ2-5, with 7 bases matching TRBD2. Germline V gives CDR1 SGHNT, CDR2 YENEEA. The J segment lost 0 bases and the V segment lost 5 bases, leaving 6 bases of the junction unmatched. The CDR3 is made up of 15 amino acids. The CDR3 reads CASSPDGTNQETQYL. The CDR3 nucleotides are TGTGCCAGCAGCCCCGACGGGACTAACCAAGAGACCCAGTACCTC.

This clonotype turned up a few times. V and J are TRBV7-2 and TRBJ2-1, with D maybe TRBD1 (5 bases). CDR1 and CDR2 (germline): SGHTA, FQGNSA. This CDR3 is built from 14 residues. V was cut by 5 bases and J by 7 bases, with 15 bases left in between. The DNA of the CDR3 is TGTGCCAGCAGCGATATACAGGCGTTAAATGAGCAGTTCTTC. Residues: CASSDIQALNEQFF.